The entry below describes one T cell receptor (beta chain). Its antigen is currently unknown. This sample is part of a study of T cell repertoires in cytomegalovirus infection. The CDR3 has 16 amino acids. Looked up from germline, CDR1 is DFQATT and CDR2 is SNEGSKA (reference sequence). The ends lost 0 bases at V and 1 base at J; junction bases unmatched: 4. TCRdb used MiXCR to reprocess the reads, holding one entry per CDR3 protein. The profile shows 450,000 to 600,000 distinct CDR3 sequences, roughly a third of them singletons. This receptor was taken from a human donor in good health (CMV status not recorded). Some clones in this sample may be carry-over from other donors' samples. Sequencing was performed on cultured PBMCs, taken from culture after CMV antigen stimulation. V is TRBV20-1 and J is TRBJ2-1; TRBD2 agrees at 9 bases. In nucleotides, the CDR3 is TGCAGTGCTAGAGATTTGGCGGGAGGGTCCTACAATGAGCAGTTCTTC. Translating it yields CSARDLAGGSYNEQFF.